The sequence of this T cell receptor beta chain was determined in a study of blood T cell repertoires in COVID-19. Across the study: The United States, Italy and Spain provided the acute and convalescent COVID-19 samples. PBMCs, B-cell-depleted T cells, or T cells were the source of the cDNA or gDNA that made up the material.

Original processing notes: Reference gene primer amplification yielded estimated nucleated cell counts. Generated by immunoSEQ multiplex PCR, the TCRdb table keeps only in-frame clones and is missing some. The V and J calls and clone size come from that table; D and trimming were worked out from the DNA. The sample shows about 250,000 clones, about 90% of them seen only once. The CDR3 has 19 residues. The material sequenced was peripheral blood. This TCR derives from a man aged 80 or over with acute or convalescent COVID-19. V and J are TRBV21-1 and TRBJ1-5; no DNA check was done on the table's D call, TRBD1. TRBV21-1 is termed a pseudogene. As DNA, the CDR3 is TGTGCCAGCAGCACCTTTATTGACAGGGGGCCTTATAGCAATCAGCCCCAGCATTTT. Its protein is CASSTFIDRGPYSNQPQHF.